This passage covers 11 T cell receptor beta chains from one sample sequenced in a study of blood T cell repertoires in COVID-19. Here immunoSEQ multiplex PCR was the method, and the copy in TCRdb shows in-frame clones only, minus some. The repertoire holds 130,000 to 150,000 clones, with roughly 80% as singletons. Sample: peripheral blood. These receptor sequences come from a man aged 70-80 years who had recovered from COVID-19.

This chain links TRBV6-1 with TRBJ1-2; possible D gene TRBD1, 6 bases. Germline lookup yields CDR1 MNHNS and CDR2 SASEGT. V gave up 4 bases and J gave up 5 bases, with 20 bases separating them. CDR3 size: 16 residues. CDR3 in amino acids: CASSVTIRTGLYGYTF. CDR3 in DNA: TGTGCCAGCAGTGTGACAATCCGAACAGGGTTATATGGCTACACCTTC.

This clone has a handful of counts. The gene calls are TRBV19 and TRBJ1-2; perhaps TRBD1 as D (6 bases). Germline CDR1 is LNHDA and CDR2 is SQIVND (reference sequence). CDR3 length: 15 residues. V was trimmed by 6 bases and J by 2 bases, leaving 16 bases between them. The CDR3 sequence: CASRYSRDINYGYTF. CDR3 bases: TGTGCCAGTAGATACTCCCGGGACATAAACTATGGCTACACCTTC.

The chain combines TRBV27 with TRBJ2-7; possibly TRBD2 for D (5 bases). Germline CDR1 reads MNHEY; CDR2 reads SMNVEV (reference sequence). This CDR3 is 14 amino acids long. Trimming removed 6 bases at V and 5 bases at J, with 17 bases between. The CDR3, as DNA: TGTGCCAGCAGCCCTGGGGTTTACGGGGACGAGCAGTACTTC. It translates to CASSPGVYGDEQYF.

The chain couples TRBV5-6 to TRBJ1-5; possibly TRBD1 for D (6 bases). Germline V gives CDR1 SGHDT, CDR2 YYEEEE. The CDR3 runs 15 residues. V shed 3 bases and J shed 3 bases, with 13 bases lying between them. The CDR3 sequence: CASSSRGWANQPQHF. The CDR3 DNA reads TGTGCCAGCAGCTCAAGGGGGTGGGCCAATCAGCCCCAGCATTTT.

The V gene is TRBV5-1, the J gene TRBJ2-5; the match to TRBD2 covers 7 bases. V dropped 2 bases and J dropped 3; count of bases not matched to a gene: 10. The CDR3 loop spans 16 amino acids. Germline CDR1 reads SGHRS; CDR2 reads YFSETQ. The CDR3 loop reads CASSFSGGRDKETQYF. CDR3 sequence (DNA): TGCGCCAGCAGCTTCAGCGGTGGGAGGGATAAAGAGACCCAGTACTTC.

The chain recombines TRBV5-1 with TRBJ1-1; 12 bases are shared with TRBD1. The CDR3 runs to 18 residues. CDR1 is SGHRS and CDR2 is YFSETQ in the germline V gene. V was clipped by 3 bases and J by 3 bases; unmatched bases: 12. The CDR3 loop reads CASSWTGTGGQGYTEAFF. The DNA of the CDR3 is TGCGCCAGCAGCTGGACCGGGACAGGGGGCCAAGGGTACACTGAAGCTTTCTTT.

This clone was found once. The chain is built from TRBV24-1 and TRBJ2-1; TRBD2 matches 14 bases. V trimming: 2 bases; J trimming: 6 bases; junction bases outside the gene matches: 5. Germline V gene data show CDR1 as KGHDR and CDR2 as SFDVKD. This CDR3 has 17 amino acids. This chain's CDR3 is CATSDWGGTSGSNEQFF. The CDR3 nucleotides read TGTGCCACCAGTGATTGGGGAGGGACTAGCGGGAGCAATGAGCAGTTCTTC.

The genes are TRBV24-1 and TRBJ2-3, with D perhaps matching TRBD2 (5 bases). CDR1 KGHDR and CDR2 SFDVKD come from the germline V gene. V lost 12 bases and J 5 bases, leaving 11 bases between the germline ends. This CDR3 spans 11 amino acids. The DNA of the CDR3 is TGTGCCGCCCCAGGAGGAGATACGCAGTATTTT. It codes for CAAPGGDTQYF.

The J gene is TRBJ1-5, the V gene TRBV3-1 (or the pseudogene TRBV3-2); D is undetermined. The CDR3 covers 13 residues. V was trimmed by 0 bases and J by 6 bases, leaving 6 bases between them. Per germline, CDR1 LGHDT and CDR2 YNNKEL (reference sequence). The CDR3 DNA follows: TGTGCCAGCAGCCAAGAACTTATTCAGCCCCAGCATTTT. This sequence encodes CASSQELIQPQHF.

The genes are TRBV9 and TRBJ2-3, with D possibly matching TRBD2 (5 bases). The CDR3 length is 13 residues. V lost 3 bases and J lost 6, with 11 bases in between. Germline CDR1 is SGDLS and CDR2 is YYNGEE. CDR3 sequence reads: CASSGTPGDTQYF. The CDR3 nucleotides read TGTGCCAGCAGCGGGACTCCCGGGGATACGCAGTATTTT. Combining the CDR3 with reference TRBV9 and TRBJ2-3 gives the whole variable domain DSGVTQTPKHLITATGQRVTLRCSPRSGDLSVYWYQQSLDQGLQFLIQYYNGEERAKGNILERFSAQQFPDLHSELNLSSLELGDSALYFCASSGTPGDTQYFGPGTRLTVL.

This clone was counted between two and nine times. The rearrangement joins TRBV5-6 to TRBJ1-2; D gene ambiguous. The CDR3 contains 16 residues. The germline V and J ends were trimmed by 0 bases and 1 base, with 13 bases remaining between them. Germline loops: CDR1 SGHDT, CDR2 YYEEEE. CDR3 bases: TGTGCCAGCAGCTTGGGGGCGGCCGGGGTTAACTATGGCTACACCTTC. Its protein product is CASSLGAAGVNYGYTF.